Below, 5 T cell receptor beta chains from the same sample are listed, as sequenced in a study of TIL therapy for anti-PD-1-resistant metastatic lung cancer. Indicated time point: pre-treatment sample, taken before nivolumab and TIL therapy. This was the immunoSEQ v3 assay. Only in-frame clones appear in the TCRdb table, and some are missing; sequencing was by immunoSEQ multiplex PCR. The table records roughly 46,000 clones, 65% to 90% of them present only once. The sample in question was blood, obtained at baseline. All receptors derive from a person aged 25-85 years with non-small cell lung cancer.

The V call is TRBV30, the J call TRBJ1-2, with 7 bases aligning to TRBD1. The germline gives CDR1 GTSNPN, CDR2 SVGIG (reference sequence). The trim removed 1 base at V and 1 base at J, leaving 6 bases unmatched. This CDR3 has 15 residues. The CDR3 here is CAWSEKGAINYGYTF. As DNA, the CDR3 is TGTGCCTGGAGTGAGAAGGGGGCCATTAACTATGGCTACACCTTC.

This chain uses TRBV6-5 with TRBJ2-7; TRBD1 agrees at 10 bases. The CDR3 spans 15 residues. V shed 0 bases and J 9 bases; nucleotides not matched to a gene: 8. The germline gives CDR1 MNHEY, CDR2 SVGAGI. Here the CDR3 DNA reads TGTGCCAGCAGTTACTCTAAGGACAGGGGGGCTGGGCAGTACTTC. Its translation: CASSYSKDRGAGQYF.

The chain is built from TRBV20-1 and TRBJ2-5; D is uncertain. This CDR3 has 9 residues. Germline loops: CDR1 DFQATT, CDR2 SNEGSKA (reference sequence). With 8 bases removed from V and 2 bases from J, the gap between germline ends came to 3 bases. This CDR3 reads CSTQETQYF. The DNA of the CDR3 is TGCAGTACTCAAGAGACCCAGTACTTC.

The chain combines TRBV18 with TRBJ1-4; 9 nucleotides match TRBD1. The junction had 3 bases not matched to a gene; V was cut back by 4 bases and J by 6 bases. The germline gives CDR1 KGHSH, CDR2 LQKENI. The CDR3 has 14 amino acids. The CDR3 region is CASSRRDRDEKLFF. The CDR3 DNA sequence: TGTGCCAGCTCACGCCGGGACAGGGATGAAAAACTGTTTTTT.

Turning to this clone: Different DNA sequences within this sample yield the same CDR3. This sequence joins TRBV5-1 and TRBJ1-5, with D possibly TRBD1 on 5 matching bases. Germline V gives CDR1 SGHRS, CDR2 YFSETQ. This CDR3 is built from 14 residues. Trimming took off 1 base at V and 5 bases at J, with 10 bases between the two ends. CDR3 in amino acids: CASSLWGRDQPQHF. The CDR3 DNA follows: TGCGCCAGCAGCTTGTGGGGCAGGGATCAGCCCCAGCATTTT.